These T cell receptor beta chains were read from a single sample in a study of cytomegalovirus exposure and HLA in healthy donors. The method was immunoSEQ multiplex PCR; TCRdb's version includes in-frame clones alone and lacks a portion of them. The data hold around 140,000 clones, with roughly 88% observed a single time. Specimen: PBMCs. The receptors were gathered from a middle-aged woman in good health and CMV-seronegative. CDR3s include the opening cysteine and the closing phenylalanine or tryptophan. A D gene is named only where the DNA matches it firmly. Clone size appears in some rows only: once, few, many, or a class for an expanded clone.

d_call: -; clone_size: -; j_call: TRBJ1-1; v_call: TRBV5-6; cdr3_aa: CASSTPRLNTEAFF; cdr3_nt: TGTGCCAGCAGCACTCCCCGCCTGAACACTGAAGCTTTCTTT
d_call: TRBD1; clone_size: -; j_call: TRBJ1-2; v_call: TRBV30; cdr3_aa: CAWSRDSLQGYTF; cdr3_nt: TGTGCCTGGAGTCGGGACAGTCTGCAAGGCTACACCTTC
d_call: -; clone_size: -; j_call: TRBJ2-7; v_call: TRBV12-2; cdr3_aa: CASRPPPRTSGHEQYF; cdr3_nt: TGTGCAAGTCGCCCACCCCCTCGGACTAGCGGCCACGAGCAGTACTTC
d_call: -; clone_size: few; j_call: TRBJ2-2; v_call: TRBV4-1; cdr3_aa: CASSQRTVSNTGELFF; cdr3_nt: TGCGCCAGCAGCCAAAGGACAGTTTCGAACACCGGGGAGCTGTTTTTT
d_call: -; clone_size: -; j_call: TRBJ2-5; v_call: TRBV5-1; cdr3_aa: CASSTSGQETQYF; cdr3_nt: TGCGCCAGCAGCACCAGCGGCCAAGAGACCCAGTACTTC
d_call: -; clone_size: -; j_call: TRBJ2-2; v_call: TRBV5-6; cdr3_aa: CASSLGLERGAGELFF; cdr3_nt: TGTGCCAGCAGCTTGGGGCTTGAAAGGGGCGCCGGGGAGCTGTTTTTT
d_call: -; clone_size: -; j_call: TRBJ2-5; v_call: TRBV28; cdr3_aa: CASTLGGPQETQYF; cdr3_nt: TGTGCCAGCACTCTGGGGGGGCCCCAAGAGACCCAGTACTTC
d_call: TRBD1; clone_size: -; j_call: TRBJ2-2; v_call: TRBV9; cdr3_aa: CASSVGIEGTGKNTGELFF; cdr3_nt: TGTGCCAGCAGCGTAGGGATCGAGGGGACAGGGAAGAACACCGGGGAGCTGTTTTTT
d_call: TRBD2; clone_size: -; j_call: TRBJ2-1; v_call: TRBV6-6; cdr3_aa: CASTLLAAYNEQFF; cdr3_nt: TGTGCCAGCACCCTACTAGCGGCCTACAATGAGCAGTTCTTC
d_call: -; clone_size: -; j_call: TRBJ2-7; v_call: TRBV4-2; cdr3_aa: CASSHPGSSSYEQYF; cdr3_nt: TGTGCCAGCAGCCATCCGGGTTCTAGCTCCTACGAGCAGTACTTC
d_call: -; clone_size: once; j_call: TRBJ2-3; v_call: TRBV7-2; cdr3_aa: CASSLITGRGTDTQYF; cdr3_nt: TGTGCCAGCAGCTTAATAACAGGGCGGGGGACAGATACGCAGTATTTT
d_call: -; clone_size: -; j_call: TRBJ2-1; v_call: TRBV9; cdr3_aa: CASSPSGGGPSSYNEQFF; cdr3_nt: TGTGCCAGCAGCCCAAGTGGGGGGGGGCCCAGCTCCTACAATGAGCAGTTCTTC
d_call: -; clone_size: -; j_call: TRBJ2-5; v_call: TRBV6-5; cdr3_aa: CASSYSTGQAETQYF; cdr3_nt: TGTGCCAGCAGTTACTCGACGGGACAAGCAGAGACCCAGTACTTC
d_call: TRBD2; clone_size: -; j_call: TRBJ2-2; v_call: TRBV5-1; cdr3_aa: CASSLNAGGPGGELFF; cdr3_nt: TGCGCCAGCAGCTTGAATGCGGGAGGGCCTGGCGGGGAGCTGTTTTTT
d_call: TRBD1; clone_size: -; j_call: TRBJ2-7; v_call: TRBV2; cdr3_aa: CASLPGQGFGEQYF; cdr3_nt: TGTGCCAGCTTACCGGGACAGGGCTTCGGGGAGCAGTACTTC